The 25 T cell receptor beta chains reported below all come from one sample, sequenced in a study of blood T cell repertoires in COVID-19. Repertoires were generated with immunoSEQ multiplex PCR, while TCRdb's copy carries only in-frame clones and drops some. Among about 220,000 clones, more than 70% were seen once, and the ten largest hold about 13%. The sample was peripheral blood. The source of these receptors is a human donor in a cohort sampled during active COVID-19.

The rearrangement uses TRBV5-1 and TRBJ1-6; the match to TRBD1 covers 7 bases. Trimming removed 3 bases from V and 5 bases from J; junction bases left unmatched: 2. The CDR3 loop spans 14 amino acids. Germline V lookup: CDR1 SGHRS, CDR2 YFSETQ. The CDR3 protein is CASSSTGNNSPLHF. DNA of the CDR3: TGCGCCAGCAGCTCGACAGGGAATAATTCACCCCTCCACTTT.

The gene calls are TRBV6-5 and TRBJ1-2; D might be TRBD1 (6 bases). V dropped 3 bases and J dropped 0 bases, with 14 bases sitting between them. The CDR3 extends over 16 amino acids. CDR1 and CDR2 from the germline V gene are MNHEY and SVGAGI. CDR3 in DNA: TGTGCCAGCAGTTATGGCAGGGGCCCCTCTAACTATGGCTACACCTTC. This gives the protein CASSYGRGPSNYGYTF.

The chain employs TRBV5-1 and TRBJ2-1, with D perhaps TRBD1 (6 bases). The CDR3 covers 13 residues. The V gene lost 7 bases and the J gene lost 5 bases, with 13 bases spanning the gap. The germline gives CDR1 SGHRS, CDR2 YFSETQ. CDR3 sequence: CASRTETNNEQFF. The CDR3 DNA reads TGCGCCAGCCGGACAGAAACAAACAATGAGCAGTTCTTC.

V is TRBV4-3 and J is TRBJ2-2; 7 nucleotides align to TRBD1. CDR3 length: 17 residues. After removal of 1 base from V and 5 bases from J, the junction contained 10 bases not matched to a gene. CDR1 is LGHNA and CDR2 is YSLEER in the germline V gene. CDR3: CASSQGPGTESTGELFF. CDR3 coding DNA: TGCGCCAGCAGCCAAGGCCCGGGGACAGAGTCTACCGGGGAGCTGTTTTTT.

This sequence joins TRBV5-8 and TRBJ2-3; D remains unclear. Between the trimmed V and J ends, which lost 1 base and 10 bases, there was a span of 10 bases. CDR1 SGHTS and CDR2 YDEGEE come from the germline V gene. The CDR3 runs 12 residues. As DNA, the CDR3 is TGTGCCAGCAGCTTGTCGTCCCCAGCGCAGTATTTT. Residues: CASSLSSPAQYF.

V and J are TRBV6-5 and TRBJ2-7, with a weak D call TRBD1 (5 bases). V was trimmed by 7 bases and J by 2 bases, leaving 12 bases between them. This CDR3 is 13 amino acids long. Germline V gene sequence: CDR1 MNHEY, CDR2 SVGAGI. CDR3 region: CASIPTATYEQYF. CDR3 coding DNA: TGTGCCAGCATCCCGACAGCCACCTACGAGCAGTACTTC.

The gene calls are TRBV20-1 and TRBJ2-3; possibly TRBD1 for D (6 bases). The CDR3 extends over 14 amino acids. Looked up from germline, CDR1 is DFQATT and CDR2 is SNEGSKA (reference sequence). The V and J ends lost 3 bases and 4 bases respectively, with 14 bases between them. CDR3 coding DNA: TGCAGTGCTAGTAAAGGGGGTAGGCCAGATACGCAGTATTTT. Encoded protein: CSASKGGRPDTQYF.

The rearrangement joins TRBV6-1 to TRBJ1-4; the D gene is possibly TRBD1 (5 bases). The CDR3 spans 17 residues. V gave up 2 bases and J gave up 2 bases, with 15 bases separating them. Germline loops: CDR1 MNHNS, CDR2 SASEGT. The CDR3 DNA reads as TGTGCCAGCAGTGAAAGCATTTGGGCAGGGACTAATGAAAAACTGTTTTTT. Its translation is CASSESIWAGTNEKLFF.

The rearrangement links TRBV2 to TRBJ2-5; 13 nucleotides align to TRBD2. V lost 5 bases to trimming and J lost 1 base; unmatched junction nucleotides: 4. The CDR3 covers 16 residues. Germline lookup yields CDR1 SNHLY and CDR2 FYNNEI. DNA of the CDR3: TGTGCCAGCAGTTTCGGACTAGCGGGAGCCCAAGAGACCCAGTACTTC. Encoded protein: CASSFGLAGAQETQYF.

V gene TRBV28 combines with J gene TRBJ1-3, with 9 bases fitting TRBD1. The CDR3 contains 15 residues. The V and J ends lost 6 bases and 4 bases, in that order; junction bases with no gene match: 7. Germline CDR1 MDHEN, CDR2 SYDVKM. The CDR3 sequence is CASSLQGAEGNTIYF. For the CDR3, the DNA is TGTGCCAGCAGCCTACAGGGGGCGGAAGGAAACACCATATATTTT.

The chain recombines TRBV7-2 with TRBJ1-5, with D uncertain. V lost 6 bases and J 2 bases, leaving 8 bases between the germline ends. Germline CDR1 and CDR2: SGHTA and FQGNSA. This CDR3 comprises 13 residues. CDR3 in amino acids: CASSNSRNQPQHF. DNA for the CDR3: TGTGCCAGCAGTAACAGTCGCAATCAGCCCCAGCATTTT.

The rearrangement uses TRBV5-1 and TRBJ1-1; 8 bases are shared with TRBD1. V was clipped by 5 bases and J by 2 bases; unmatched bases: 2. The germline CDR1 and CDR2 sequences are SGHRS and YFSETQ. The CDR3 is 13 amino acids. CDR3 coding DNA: TGCGCCAGCAGACAGGGGGAAAACACTGAAGCTTTCTTT. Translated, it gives CASRQGENTEAFF. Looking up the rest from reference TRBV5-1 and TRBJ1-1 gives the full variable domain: KAGVTQTPRYLIKTRGQQVTLSCSPISGHRSVSWYQQTPGQGLQFLFEYFSETQRNKGNFPGRFSGRQFSNSRSEMNVSTLELGDSALYLCASRQGENTEAFFGQGTRLTVV.

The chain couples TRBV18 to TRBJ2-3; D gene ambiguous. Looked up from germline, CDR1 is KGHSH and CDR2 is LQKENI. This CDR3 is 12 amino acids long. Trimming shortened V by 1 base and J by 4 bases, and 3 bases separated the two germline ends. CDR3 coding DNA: TGTGCCAGCTCACCACAGCCAGATACGCAGTATTTT. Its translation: CASSPQPDTQYF.

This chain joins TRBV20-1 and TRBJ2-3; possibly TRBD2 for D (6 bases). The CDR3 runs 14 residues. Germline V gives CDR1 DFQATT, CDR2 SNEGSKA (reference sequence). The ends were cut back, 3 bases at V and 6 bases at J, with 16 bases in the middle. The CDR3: CSASGSNAGDTQYF. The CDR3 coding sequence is TGCAGTGCTAGTGGGTCGAATGCGGGGGATACGCAGTATTTT.

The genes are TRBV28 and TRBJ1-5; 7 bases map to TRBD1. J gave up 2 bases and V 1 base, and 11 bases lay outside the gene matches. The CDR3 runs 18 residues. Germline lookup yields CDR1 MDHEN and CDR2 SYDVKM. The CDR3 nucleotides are TGTGCCAGCAGTTTATTGGCAGGGGGTAATGTAGGCAATCAGCCCCAGCATTTT. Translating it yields CASSLLAGGNVGNQPQHF.

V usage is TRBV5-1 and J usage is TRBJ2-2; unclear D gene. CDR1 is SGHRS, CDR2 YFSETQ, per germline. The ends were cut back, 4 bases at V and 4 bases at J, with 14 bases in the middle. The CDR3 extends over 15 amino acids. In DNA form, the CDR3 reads TGCGCCAGCAGCATACCCAGACAAACCACCGGGGAGCTGTTTTTT. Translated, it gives CASSIPRQTTGELFF.

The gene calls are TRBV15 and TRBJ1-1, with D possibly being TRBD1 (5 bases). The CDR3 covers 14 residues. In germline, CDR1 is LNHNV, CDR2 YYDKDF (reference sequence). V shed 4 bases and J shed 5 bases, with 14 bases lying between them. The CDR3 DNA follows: TGTGCCACCAGCAAAGGACATCAGAGTACTGAAGCTTTCTTT. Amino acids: CATSKGHQSTEAFF.

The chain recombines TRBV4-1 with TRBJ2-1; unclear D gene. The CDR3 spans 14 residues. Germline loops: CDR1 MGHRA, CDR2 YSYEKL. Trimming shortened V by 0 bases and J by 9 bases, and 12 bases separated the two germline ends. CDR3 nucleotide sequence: TGCGCCAGCAGCCAAGATCCAGGAAAAGGTGAGCAGTTCTTC. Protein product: CASSQDPGKGEQFF.

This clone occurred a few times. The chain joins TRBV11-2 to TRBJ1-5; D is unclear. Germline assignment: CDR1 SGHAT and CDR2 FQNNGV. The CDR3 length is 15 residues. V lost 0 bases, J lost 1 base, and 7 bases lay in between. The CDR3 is CASSLDPGSNQPQHF. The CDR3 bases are TGTGCCAGCAGCTTAGATCCAGGAAGCAATCAGCCCCAGCATTTT.

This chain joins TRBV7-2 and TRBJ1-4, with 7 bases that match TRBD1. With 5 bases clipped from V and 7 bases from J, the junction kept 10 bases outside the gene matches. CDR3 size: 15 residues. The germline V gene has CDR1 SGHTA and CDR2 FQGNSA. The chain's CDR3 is CASSPHRGASEKLFF. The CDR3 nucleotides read TGTGCCAGCAGCCCCCACAGGGGCGCTAGTGAAAAACTGTTTTTT.

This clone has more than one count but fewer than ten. For the CDR3, the DNA is TGTGCCAGCAGCACTCATCACTTGGGGACAGGAGGAGGAATTACTGAAGCTTTCTTT. Translation: CASSTHHLGTGGGITEAFF. The chain employs TRBV21-1 and TRBJ1-1; TRBD1 was called by the table and not checked on the DNA. TRBV21-1 is classified as a pseudogene. CDR3 length: 19 amino acids.

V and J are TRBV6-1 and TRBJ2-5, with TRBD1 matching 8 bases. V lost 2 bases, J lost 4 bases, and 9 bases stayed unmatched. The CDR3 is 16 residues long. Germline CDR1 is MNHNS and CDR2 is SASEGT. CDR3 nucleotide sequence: TGTGCCAGCAGTGAATTGGGACAGGCGTGGGGAGAGACCCAGTACTTC. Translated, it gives CASSELGQAWGETQYF.

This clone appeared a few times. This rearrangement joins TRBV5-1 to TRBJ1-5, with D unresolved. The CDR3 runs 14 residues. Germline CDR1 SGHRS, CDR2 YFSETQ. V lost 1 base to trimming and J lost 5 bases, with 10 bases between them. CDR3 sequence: CASSLSGSHQPQHF. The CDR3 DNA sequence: TGCGCCAGCAGCTTGAGCGGATCACATCAGCCCCAGCATTTT.

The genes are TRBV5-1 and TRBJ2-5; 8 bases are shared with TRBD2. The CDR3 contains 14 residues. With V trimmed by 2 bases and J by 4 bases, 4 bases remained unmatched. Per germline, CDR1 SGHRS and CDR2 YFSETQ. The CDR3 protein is CASSLAGVRETQYF. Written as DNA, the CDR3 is TGCGCCAGCAGCTTAGCGGGGGTGAGAGAGACCCAGTACTTC.

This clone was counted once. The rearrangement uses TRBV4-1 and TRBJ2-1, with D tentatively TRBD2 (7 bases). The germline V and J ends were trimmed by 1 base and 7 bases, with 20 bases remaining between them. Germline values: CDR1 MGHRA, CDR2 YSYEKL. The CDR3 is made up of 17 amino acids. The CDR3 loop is CASSQGPIGGRWNEQFF. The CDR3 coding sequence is TGCGCCAGCAGCCAAGGACCGATCGGGGGGCGATGGAATGAGCAGTTCTTC.